The rows below give T cell receptor beta chains drawn from one sample of a study of beta chain features in type 1 diabetes. Generated by immunoSEQ multiplex PCR, the TCRdb table keeps only in-frame clones and is missing some. The data show 250,000 to 350,000 clones, around 15% seen once. Sequencing used naive CD4+ T cells from blood. Receptors originate from a man in his thirties or forties with type 1 diabetes. Both conserved end residues are part of each CDR3. Fields, in order: clone size, J gene, V gene, D gene, CDR3 length, CDR3 DNA, CDR3 protein. A D gene is named only where the DNA matches it firmly. Size values are once, few and many counts, or a class for expanded clones, and some rows have none.

few | TRBJ2-2 | TRBV29-1 | TRBD1 | 12 | TGCAGCGGGCAGGGGGCGGACGGGGAGCTGTTTTTT | CSGQGADGELFF
- | TRBJ2-3 | TRBV7-3 | - | 15 | TGTGCCAGCAGCTTAATCGGGGTCCGCACAGATACGCAGTATTTT | CASSLIGVRTDTQYF
few | TRBJ2-3 | TRBV5-1 | TRBD1 | 15 | TGCGCCAGCAGCTTACGGACAGGTTCCACAGATACGCAGTATTTT | CASSLRTGSTDTQYF
few | TRBJ2-1 | TRBV9 | - | 15 | TGTGCCAGCAGCGAGGCCGGGATACCCTTAAATGAGCAGTTCTTC | CASSEAGIPLNEQFF
- | TRBJ2-1 | TRBV5-1 | - | 14 | TGCGCCAGCAGCCCGTACGCGGCCTACAATGAGCAGTTCTTC | CASSPYAAYNEQFF
- | TRBJ1-2 | TRBV6-1 | - | 15 | TGTGCCAGCAGTATAATCGGACAGAGCCGGGGTGGCTACACCTTC | CASSIIGQSRGGYTF
few | TRBJ2-5 | TRBV7-9 | TRBD1 | 14 | TGTGCCAGCAGCTTGCAGGGGGCGGGAGAGACCCAGTACTTC | CASSLQGAGETQYF
- | TRBJ1-3 | TRBV4-3 | - | 14 | TGCGCCAGCAGCTCCGCGAGCGCTGGAAACACCATATATTTT | CASSSASAGNTIYF
- | TRBJ2-5 | TRBV6-5 | - | 15 | TGTGCCAGCAGTTCCCATGCGGCTTCCCCCAAGACCCAGTACTTC | CASSSHAASPKTQYF
- | TRBJ2-3 | TRBV28 | TRBD1 | 15 | TGTGCCAGCAGTTTAGGGGACAGGGGAGTAGATACGCAGTATTTT | CASSLGDRGVDTQYF
few | TRBJ2-5 | TRBV7-9 | - | 14 | TGTGCCAGCAGCTTAGGGACAGCGCAAGAGACCCAGTACTTC | CASSLGTAQETQYF
few | TRBJ2-5 | TRBV19 | - | 12 | TGTGCCAGTAGTGGAAGGCGGGAGACCCAGTACTTC | CASSGRRETQYF
- | TRBJ2-7 | TRBV25-1 | - | 16 | TGTGCCAGCAGTGAAGGTATCAGGGCACCGCGTGACGAGCAGTACTTC | CASSEGIRAPRDEQYF
- | TRBJ2-5 | TRBV18 | - | 13 | TGTGCCAGCTCACCCGGGATCAAAGAGACCCAGTACTTC | CASSPGIKETQYF
few | TRBJ2-7 | TRBV6-1 | - | 13 | TGTGCCAGCAGTGTCAAGGACAGCTACGAGCAGTACTTC | CASSVKDSYEQYF
- | TRBJ1-2 | TRBV5-6 | TRBD1 | 14 | TGTGCCAGCAGCTCTACAGGGGGTGCCTATGGCTACACCTTC | CASSSTGGAYGYTF
- | TRBJ2-1 | TRBV7-2 | TRBD1 | 13 | TGTGCCAGCAGGTACCAACAGGGGAATGAGCAGTTCTTC | CASRYQQGNEQFF
- | TRBJ2-2 | TRBV7-2 | - | 14 | TGTGCCAGCAGCTTAAACCAGGGCTGGGGGGAGCTGTTTTTT | CASSLNQGWGELFF
few | TRBJ2-6 | TRBV5-1 | - | 15 | TGCGCCAGCAGCTTGGACAGGCCTGGGGCCAACGTCCTGACTTTC | CASSLDRPGANVLTF
few | TRBJ1-1 | TRBV14 | - | 13 | TGTGCCAGCAGCCTGAAAAGGAGCACTGAAGCTTTCTTT | CASSLKRSTEAFF
few | TRBJ2-2 | TRBV2 | - | 12 | TGTGCCAGCAGCGTAGATACCGGGGAGCTGTTTTTT | CASSVDTGELFF
- | TRBJ2-7 | TRBV7-8 | - | 16 | TGTGCCAGCAGCTTAGCGATAACGACAGCCTCCTACGAGCAGTACTTC | CASSLAITTASYEQYF
few | TRBJ2-3 | TRBV4-1 | TRBD2 | 16 | TGCGCCAGCAGCCAGGAAGATACGGGGGGGCGCGATACGCAGTATTTT | CASSQEDTGGRDTQYF
- | TRBJ2-1 | TRBV5-6 | TRBD2 | 18 | TGTGCCAGCAGCCACTGGGGGAGGCTAGCGGGCTCCTACAATGAGCAGTTCTTC | CASSHWGRLAGSYNEQFF
few | TRBJ1-1 | TRBV6-1 | - | 13 | TGTGCCAGCGTGACAGGAACCGACACTGAAGCTTTCTTT | CASVTGTDTEAFF
few | TRBJ1-1 | TRBV18 | TRBD1 | 13 | TGTGCCAGCTCACCCGGACAGGGTGGACAAGCTTTCTTT | CASSPGQGGQAFF
- | TRBJ2-1 | TRBV25-1 | TRBD2 | 15 | TGTGCCAGCAGTGTGTCTAGCGGCGCCTACAATGAGCAGTTCTTC | CASSVSSGAYNEQFF
- | TRBJ2-1 | TRBV7-2 | TRBD2 | 15 | TGTGCCAGCAGGCCGGGACTAGCGGGAGGGCTTGAGCAGTTCTTC | CASRPGLAGGLEQFF